This TCR beta chain was documented in a study of blood T cell repertoires in COVID-19. Study background: Nucleic acid was either cDNA or gDNA, and it came from T cells, B-cell-depleted T cells, or PBMCs.

In the original analysis: Scientists estimated how many nucleated cells there were by amplifying reference gene primers. Method: immunoSEQ multiplex PCR; TCRdb's copy keeps in-frame clones and lacks some. V, J and clone size reflect that table, while D and trimming were determined from the DNA. The table records 330,000 or so clones, about 90% of them present only once. Looked up from germline, CDR1 is SGHRS and CDR2 is YFSETQ. The CDR3 runs to 14 residues. V was cut by 2 bases and J by 7 bases, with 14 bases left in between. The participants were between about 18 and 90 years old and came from 24 US areas.

The clonotype comes from a woman aged 30 to 39 who had been exposed to COVID-19. The sample taken for sequencing was PBMCs or T cells enriched from blood (not recorded which). This chain links TRBV5-1 with TRBJ2-3; possibly TRBD2 for D (5 bases). The CDR3: CASSFEARGYTQYF. In DNA, the CDR3 is TGCGCCAGCAGCTTCGAAGCTCGAGGGTATACGCAGTATTTT.